These T cell receptor beta chains were read from a single sample in a study of CXCR3-negative and CXCR3-positive naive CD8 T cells. TCRdb reprocessed the 5' RACE reads and reports one entry per CDR3 protein, with no DNA. Found here are over 70,000 distinct CDR3 sequences; the top ten clones hold 0.5% to 0.6%. Sequences were obtained from naive CXCR3+ CD8+ T cells from blood. The receptors come from a human donor in good health. Some clones in this sample may be carry-over from other donors' samples. Each CDR3 is given with its conserved first and last residue.

V gene: TRBV24-1; J gene: TRBJ1-1; CDR3 protein: CATSDRVNTEAFF
V gene: TRBV27; J gene: TRBJ1-1; CDR3 protein: CASRVTGFISEAFF
V gene: TRBV15; J gene: TRBJ2-2; CDR3 protein: CATSRVPDRARTGELFF
V gene: TRBV4-3; J gene: TRBJ2-7; CDR3 protein: CASSRGLSYEQYF
V gene: TRBV27; J gene: TRBJ1-1; CDR3 protein: CASRLSGGTEAFF
V gene: TRBV7-6; J gene: TRBJ1-1; CDR3 protein: CASSRGMDRLNTEAFF
V gene: TRBV11-2; J gene: TRBJ2-1; CDR3 protein: CASRGGAEQFF
V gene: TRBV20-1; J gene: TRBJ1-1; CDR3 protein: CSAKSWGQNTEAFF
V gene: TRBV4-2; J gene: TRBJ2-1; CDR3 protein: CASSQVRQGYNEQFF
V gene: TRBV2; J gene: TRBJ2-1; CDR3 protein: CASSADSDEQFF
V gene: TRBV7-9; J gene: TRBJ2-7; CDR3 protein: CASSPSQGYEQYF
V gene: TRBV28; J gene: TRBJ2-1; CDR3 protein: CASSLPERGVYNEQFF
V gene: TRBV18; J gene: TRBJ1-2; CDR3 protein: CASSPPGLTGVVGYTF
V gene: TRBV12-3/TRBV12-4; J gene: TRBJ2-5; CDR3 protein: CASSYGETQYF
V gene: TRBV27; J gene: TRBJ2-7; CDR3 protein: CASSWRRAASEQYF
V gene: TRBV18; J gene: TRBJ2-7; CDR3 protein: CASSTVGGLIYEQYF
V gene: TRBV5-1; J gene: TRBJ1-3; CDR3 protein: CASSLEGQKSGNTIYF
V gene: TRBV10-2; J gene: TRBJ2-2; CDR3 protein: CASSDWLAEPTNTGELFF
V gene: TRBV6-1; J gene: TRBJ1-1; CDR3 protein: CATQTGAGYTEAFF
V gene: TRBV14; J gene: TRBJ2-2; CDR3 protein: CASSPRGAGWLAENTGELFF
V gene: TRBV5-8; J gene: TRBJ2-1; CDR3 protein: CASSLGQGFHNEQFF
V gene: TRBV27; J gene: TRBJ2-7; CDR3 protein: CASSSGTGGLFSYEQYF
V gene: TRBV6-5; J gene: TRBJ2-1; CDR3 protein: CASSYSSGGPLYEQFF
V gene: TRBV7-8; J gene: TRBJ2-1; CDR3 protein: CASSLARGHTEVDEQFF
V gene: TRBV7-6; J gene: TRBJ2-7; CDR3 protein: CASSSDRRSYEQYF
V gene: TRBV29-1; J gene: TRBJ2-1; CDR3 protein: CSVETGSGSVNEQFF
V gene: TRBV29-1; J gene: TRBJ2-7; CDR3 protein: CSATTGAEQYF
V gene: TRBV20-1; J gene: TRBJ2-7; CDR3 protein: CSSFQLAGVFPEQYF
V gene: TRBV5-1; J gene: TRBJ2-1; CDR3 protein: CASSLVYSGQANAEQFF
V gene: TRBV28; J gene: TRBJ2-7; CDR3 protein: CASSFSLAASEQYF
V gene: TRBV4-2; J gene: TRBJ1-6; CDR3 protein: CASSTRDERYSPLHF
V gene: TRBV19; J gene: TRBJ2-5; CDR3 protein: CASSMSPVPHETQYF
V gene: TRBV28; J gene: TRBJ1-4; CDR3 protein: CASSFPRARGIEKLFF
V gene: TRBV5-4; J gene: TRBJ1-2; CDR3 protein: CASSLAPNPVYGYTF
V gene: TRBV7-9; J gene: TRBJ2-5; CDR3 protein: CASSLGRREKETQYF
V gene: TRBV10-1; J gene: TRBJ2-1; CDR3 protein: CASSKRLAGGSRKWNEQFF
V gene: TRBV12-3/TRBV12-4; J gene: TRBJ1-2; CDR3 protein: CASRGTGHGYTF
V gene: TRBV20-1; J gene: TRBJ2-5; CDR3 protein: CSARDGRTEQETQYF
V gene: TRBV18; J gene: TRBJ2-1; CDR3 protein: CASSPPPIGEYDDEQFF
V gene: TRBV29-1; J gene: TRBJ1-1; CDR3 protein: CSVEQGNPEAFF
V gene: TRBV29-1; J gene: TRBJ2-1; CDR3 protein: CSGGLGGIDEQFF
V gene: TRBV4-3; J gene: TRBJ2-7; CDR3 protein: CASSPRDIGYEQYF
V gene: TRBV6-5; J gene: TRBJ1-2; CDR3 protein: CASRGGHGYTF
V gene: TRBV5-1; J gene: TRBJ2-2; CDR3 protein: CASTQQSTGELFF
V gene: TRBV6-5; J gene: TRBJ1-4; CDR3 protein: CASRDPLWGEKLFF
V gene: TRBV4-1; J gene: TRBJ1-5; CDR3 protein: CASSQAGTQPQHF
V gene: TRBV7-6; J gene: TRBJ2-1; CDR3 protein: CASSLSDRGYNEQFF
V gene: TRBV4-1; J gene: TRBJ2-1; CDR3 protein: CASRLTSGTTNEQFF